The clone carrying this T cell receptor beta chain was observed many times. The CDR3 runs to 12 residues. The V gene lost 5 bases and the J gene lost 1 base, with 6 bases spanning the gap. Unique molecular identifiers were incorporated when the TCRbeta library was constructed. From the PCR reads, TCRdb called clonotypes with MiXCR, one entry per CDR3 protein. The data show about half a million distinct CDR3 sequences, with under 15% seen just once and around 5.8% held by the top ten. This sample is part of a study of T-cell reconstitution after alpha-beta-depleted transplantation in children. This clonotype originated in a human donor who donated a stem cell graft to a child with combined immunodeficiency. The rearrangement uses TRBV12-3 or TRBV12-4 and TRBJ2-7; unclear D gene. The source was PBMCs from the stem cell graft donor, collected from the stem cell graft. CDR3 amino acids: CASSTSSYEQYF. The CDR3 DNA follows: TGTGCCAGCAGTACATCGTCCTACGAGCAGTACTTC.